The 26 T cell receptor beta chains below all came from one sample that was sequenced in a study of T cell responses to AZD1222 COVID-19 vaccine (dated by TCRdb to about 2021). This specimen's time point label, interpreted: about 28 days (+/-7) after the second vaccine dose. The receptor library was made with the immunoSEQ multiplex PCR assay. TCRdb took this table from immuneACCESS and kept in-frame rearrangements with V and J called. Such tables lack part of the clones; where checked against another copy, unresolved V genes explain under half of the gap, and the rest is unexplained. The sample yields about 150,000 clones; 85% to 90% were counted once. The ten largest make up roughly 9.1% of the sample. Sequences were derived from peripheral blood, sampled 28 days after the second AZD1222 dose. Every receptor here comes from an adult who received the AZD1222 COVID-19 vaccine.

A few counts support this clone. V is TRBV19 and J is TRBJ1-5; D is unclear. The germline V gene encodes CDR1 LNHDA and CDR2 SQIVND (reference sequence). V was pared by 0 bases and J by 0 bases, with 9 bases between. This CDR3 comprises 16 residues. The CDR3 here is CASSIDTYYSNQPQHF. In DNA, the CDR3 is TGTGCCAGTAGTATAGATACGTATTATAGCAATCAGCCCCAGCATTTT. Drawing the rest from reference TRBV19 and TRBJ1-5, the complete variable domain is DGGITQSPKYLFRKEGQNVTLSCEQNLNHDAMYWYRQDPGQGLRLIYYSQIVNDFQKGDIAEGYSVSREKKESFPLTVTSAQKNPTAFYLCASSIDTYYSNQPQHFGDGTRLSIL.

The V and J genes are TRBV11-2 and TRBJ2-2; tentatively, D is TRBD1 (6 bases). V lost 6 bases and J lost 2, with 10 bases in between. This CDR3 is 14 amino acids long. CDR1 and CDR2 (germline): SGHAT, FQNNGV. The CDR3 spells CASRQGINTGELFF. CDR3 DNA sequence: TGTGCCAGCAGACAGGGTATCAACACCGGGGAGCTGTTTTTT.

V is TRBV7-2 and J is TRBJ1-1; a possible D gene is TRBD1 (6 bases). CDR1 SGHTA and CDR2 FQGNSA come from the germline V gene. V shed 6 bases and J shed 8 bases, with 10 bases lying between them. CDR3 length: 11 amino acids. The CDR3 bases are TGTGCCAGCAGGTCCGGGACAGAAGCTTTCTTT. Protein: CASRSGTEAFF.

This chain links TRBV29-1 with TRBJ2-5, with D possibly called TRBD1 or TRBD2 (5 bases each). The CDR3 has 13 residues. Germline V gene data show CDR1 as SQVTM and CDR2 as ANQGSEA. Trimming took 0 bases from V and 5 from J, leaving 10 bases between them. CDR3 protein: CSVEDVGVETQYF. The DNA for the CDR3 is TGCAGCGTTGAAGATGTGGGGGTTGAGACCCAGTACTTC.

This clone came up once. The genes are TRBV3-1 (or the pseudogene TRBV3-2) and TRBJ1-3; TRBD1 matches at 9 bases. This CDR3 spans 15 amino acids. V dropped 5 bases and J dropped 3; count of bases not matched to a gene: 5. Germline CDR1 and CDR2: LGHDT and YNNKEL (reference sequence). Here the CDR3 DNA reads TGTGCCAGCAGCTTACAGGGGGCTGGTGGAAACACCATATATTTT. As protein: CASSLQGAGGNTIYF.

The chain couples TRBV11-2 to TRBJ2-2, with TRBD2 identical over 10 bases. Per the germline V gene, CDR1 is SGHAT and CDR2 is FQNNGV. V lost 1 base and J lost 8; bases outside the gene matches: 10. This CDR3 has 17 residues. DNA for the CDR3: TGTGCCAGCAGCTTAGGTCGGCTAGCGGGAGTGGCAGGGGAGCTGTTTTTT. Residues: CASSLGRLAGVAGELFF.

The V call is TRBV29-1, the J call TRBJ2-5; TRBD1 might be the D (5 bases). The CDR3 runs to 13 residues. CDR1 is SQVTM and CDR2 is ANQGSEA in the germline V gene. The V and J ends lost 5 bases and 4 bases respectively, with 14 bases between them. The CDR3 coding sequence is TGCAGCGTTAGCCCCCAGGGCCCAGAGACCCAGTACTTC. Translation gives CSVSPQGPETQYF.

The chain combines TRBV12-3 or TRBV12-4 with TRBJ2-7, with unresolved D. This CDR3 is built from 13 residues. V lost 3 bases and J lost 3, with 9 bases in between. The CDR3 is CASSFRVLYEQYF. The DNA for the CDR3 is TGTGCCAGCAGTTTTCGAGTTCTCTACGAGCAGTACTTC.

The rearrangement links TRBV10-3 to TRBJ1-3, with 8 nucleotides matching TRBD1. The CDR3 is 15 amino acids. J was trimmed by 2 bases and V by 4 bases; bases with no gene match: 4. Germline-derived CDR1 and CDR2 are ENHRY and SYGVKD. Here the CDR3 reads CAISGTGTTGNTIYF. CDR3 DNA sequence: TGTGCCATCAGTGGGACAGGGACGACTGGAAACACCATATATTTT.

This clone has just one count. This rearrangement joins TRBV29-1 to TRBJ2-1, with 7 bases that match TRBD1. Per germline, CDR1 SQVTM and CDR2 ANQGSEA. The trim removed 5 bases at V and 4 bases at J, leaving 2 bases unmatched. The CDR3 covers 12 residues. The CDR3 sequence: CSVSDRYNEQFF. The CDR3 DNA is TGCAGCGTTTCGGACAGGTACAATGAGCAGTTCTTC.

This chain links TRBV5-4 with TRBJ1-2; TRBD1 matches at 8 bases. The germline V gene has CDR1 SGHNT and CDR2 YYREEE (reference sequence). V shed 4 bases, J shed 7 bases, and the junction held 3 bases outside the gene matches. The CDR3 is 12 residues long. CDR3 loop: CASSPQGGGYTF. CDR3 coding DNA: TGTGCCAGCAGCCCACAGGGGGGTGGCTACACCTTC.

This chain connects TRBV5-1 to TRBJ1-1; D is possibly TRBD1 (5 bases). This CDR3 comprises 14 residues. Germline loops: CDR1 SGHRS, CDR2 YFSETQ. V lost 0 bases, J lost 5 bases, and 11 bases lay in between. Here the CDR3 reads CASSLGGLETEAFF. The CDR3 coding sequence is TGCGCCAGCAGCTTGGGGGGCTTGGAGACTGAAGCTTTCTTT. The full variable domain, rest sourced from reference TRBV5-1 and TRBJ1-1, is KAGVTQTPRYLIKTRGQQVTLSCSPISGHRSVSWYQQTPGQGLQFLFEYFSETQRNKGNFPGRFSGRQFSNSRSEMNVSTLELGDSALYLCASSLGGLETEAFFGQGTRLTVV.

The chain employs TRBV9 and TRBJ1-6; D ambiguous. Germline CDR1 reads SGDLS; CDR2 reads YYNGEE. Trimming removed 2 bases at V and 7 bases at J, with 10 bases between. The CDR3 has 14 residues. Written as DNA, the CDR3 is TGTGCCAGCAGCGTTGGACGTTGGAATTCACCCCTCCACTTT. The encoded protein is CASSVGRWNSPLHF.

The chain links TRBV15 to TRBJ2-3; 10 nucleotides agree with TRBD2. With V trimmed by 6 bases and J by 2 bases, 2 bases remained unmatched. The CDR3 is 14 residues long. Germline V gives CDR1 LNHNV, CDR2 YYDKDF (reference sequence). Here the CDR3 reads CATRAGGFTDTQYF. The CDR3 DNA sequence: TGTGCCACCAGAGCGGGAGGGTTCACAGATACGCAGTATTTT.

The sample holds one count of this clone. This chain uses TRBV29-1 with TRBJ2-3, with 11 bases lining up with TRBD2. The germline CDR1 and CDR2 sequences are SQVTM and ANQGSEA. Germline trimming cut 6 bases from V and 8 bases from J; bases unmatched to any gene: 7. The CDR3 length is 13 residues. CDR3 residues: CSVLAGGTATQYF. CDR3 DNA sequence: TGCAGCGTCTTAGCGGGAGGGACGGCTACGCAGTATTTT.

J is TRBJ2-2 and V is TRBV28, with D maybe TRBD2 (5 bases). The CDR3 covers 14 residues. V was pared by 11 bases and J by 2 bases, with 15 bases between. Per the germline V gene, CDR1 is MDHEN and CDR2 is SYDVKM. CDR3 residues: CAVLGRANTGELFF. The DNA for the CDR3 is TGTGCCGTTCTAGGGAGAGCAAACACCGGGGAGCTGTTTTTT.

J is TRBJ1-6 and V is TRBV10-1; 10 nucleotides match TRBD1. V dropped 7 bases and J dropped 13; count of bases not matched to a gene: 13. In germline, CDR1 is WNHNN, CDR2 SYGVQD (reference sequence). CDR3 size: 15 residues. CDR3 sequence (DNA): TGCGCCAGCATTAAATCCGGGACAGGGGTATCGCCCCTCCACTTT. This codes for CASIKSGTGVSPLHF.

The chain links TRBV28 to TRBJ1-5; D unresolved. This CDR3 has 17 amino acids. Trimming cost V 5 bases and J 4 bases, with 21 bases left between them. Germline-derived CDR1 and CDR2 are MDHEN and SYDVKM. The CDR3 is CASSRRVEAALNQPQHF. The CDR3 region has the DNA TGTGCCAGCAGTAGGCGGGTAGAGGCAGCCCTGAATCAGCCCCAGCATTTT. The full variable domain, with the rest looked up from reference TRBV28 and TRBJ1-5, is DVKVTQSSRYLVKRTGEKVFLECVQDMDHENMFWYRQDPGLGLRLIYFSYDVKMKEKGDIPEGYSVSREKKERFSLILESASTNQTSMYLCASSRRVEAALNQPQHFGDGTRLSIL.

The chain carries TRBV29-1 and TRBJ2-3, with D perhaps matching TRBD1 or TRBD2 (6 bases each). Trimming stripped 2 bases from V and 5 bases from J, with 17 bases between. Germline values: CDR1 SQVTM, CDR2 ANQGSEA. The CDR3 is 15 amino acids. DNA for the CDR3: TGCAGCGTTGAAAAGGGGGGCAGGGCAGGAGATACGCAGTATTTT. The encoded protein is CSVEKGGRAGDTQYF.

The V and J genes are TRBV19 and TRBJ2-1; 7 nucleotides align to TRBD1. Trimming cost V 5 bases and J 7 bases; bases outside gene matches: 8. The germline V gene has CDR1 LNHDA and CDR2 SQIVND (reference sequence). This CDR3 comprises 14 residues. The CDR3 here is CASSLRGYGNEQFF. The CDR3, as DNA: TGTGCCAGTAGTCTCAGGGGGTATGGGAATGAGCAGTTCTTC.

This clone was recorded many times. The chain employs TRBV4-3 and TRBJ2-7; D is perhaps TRBD1 (6 bases). This CDR3 is 15 amino acids long. Germline CDR1 reads LGHNA; CDR2 reads YSLEER. V lost 0 bases and J 5 bases, leaving 14 bases between the germline ends. The CDR3 sequence: CASSQEWTDSHEQYF. For the CDR3, the DNA is TGCGCCAGCAGCCAAGAATGGACAGATAGCCACGAGCAGTACTTC.

The chain carries TRBV7-9 and TRBJ1-1, with D tentatively TRBD1 (5 bases). V lost 4 bases, J lost 1 base, and 10 bases lay in between. Germline CDR1 and CDR2: SEHNR and FQNEAQ (reference sequence). This CDR3 has 14 amino acids. CDR3 DNA sequence: TGTGCCAGCAGCTCAAGACAGTGGAACACTGAAGCTTTCTTT. Translation: CASSSRQWNTEAFF.

The V call is TRBV7-3, the J call TRBJ1-5, with D hard to call. This CDR3 region has 15 residues. The ends were cut back, 0 bases at V and 3 bases at J, with 9 bases in the middle. Germline lookup yields CDR1 SGHTA and CDR2 FQGTGA. The chain's CDR3 is CASSLTGGNNQPQHF. CDR3 bases: TGTGCCAGCAGCTTAACCGGCGGGAACAATCAGCCCCAGCATTTT.

The rearrangement uses TRBV21-1 and TRBJ2-2. TRBV21-1 is classified as a pseudogene. The CDR3 extends over 18 amino acids. Here the CDR3 reads CASSISTRDRGCTGELFF. The CDR3, as DNA: TGTGCCAGCAGCATCAGTACCCGGGACCGAGGATGTACCGGGGAGCTGTTTTTT.

J is TRBJ1-2 and V is TRBV14, with a possible D match to TRBD1 (6 bases). CDR1 and CDR2 from the germline V gene are SGHDN and FVKESK. The CDR3 consists of 13 residues. V shed 4 bases and J shed 5 bases, with 11 bases lying between them. The CDR3 loop reads CASSLQGIYGYTF. The DNA for the CDR3 is TGTGCCAGCAGCCTACAGGGAATTTATGGCTACACCTTC. Full variable domain (missing parts from reference TRBV14 and TRBJ1-2): EAGVTQFPSHSVIEKGQTVTLRCDPISGHDNLYWYRRVMGKEIKFLLHFVKESKQDESGMPNNRFLAERTGGTYSTLKVQPAELEDSGVYFCASSLQGIYGYTFGSGTRLTVV.

As regards this clone: The same CDR3 also results from other DNA sequences found in this sample. The genes are TRBV28 and TRBJ2-7, with no clear D. The CDR3 contains 10 residues. CDR1 MDHEN and CDR2 SYDVKM come from the germline V gene. The V end was cut by 6 bases, the J end by 3 bases, with 3 bases between. The CDR3 spells CASSRYEQYF. The DNA for the CDR3 is TGTGCCAGCAGCCGCTACGAGCAGTACTTC.